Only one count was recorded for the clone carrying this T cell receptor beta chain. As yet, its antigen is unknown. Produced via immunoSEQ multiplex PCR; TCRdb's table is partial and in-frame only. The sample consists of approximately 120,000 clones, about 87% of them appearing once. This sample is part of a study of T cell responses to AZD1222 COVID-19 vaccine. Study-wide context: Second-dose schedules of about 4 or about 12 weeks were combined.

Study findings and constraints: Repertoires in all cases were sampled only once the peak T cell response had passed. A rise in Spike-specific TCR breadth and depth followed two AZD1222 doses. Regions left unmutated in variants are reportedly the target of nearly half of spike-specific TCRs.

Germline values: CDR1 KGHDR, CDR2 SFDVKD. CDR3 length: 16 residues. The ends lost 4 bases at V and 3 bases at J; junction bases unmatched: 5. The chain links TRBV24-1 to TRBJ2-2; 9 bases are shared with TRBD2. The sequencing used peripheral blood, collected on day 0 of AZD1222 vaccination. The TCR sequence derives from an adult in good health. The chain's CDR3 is CATSDPSGGYTGELFF. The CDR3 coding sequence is TGTGCCACCAGTGACCCAAGCGGGGGGTACACCGGGGAGCTGTTTTTT.